This TCR beta chain was documented in a study of T cell changes during pregnancy in multiple sclerosis. TCRdb keeps only in-frame clones here, not all; method: immunoSEQ multiplex PCR. The data contain 100,000 or so clones, about 94% of them singletons. Germline V CDR1 and CDR2: LNHDA, SQIVND (reference sequence). The CDR3 totals 15 residues. V gave up 4 bases and J gave up 4 bases, with 14 bases separating them. The sequenced sample was peripheral blood, obtained before pregnancy. The receptor was derived from a female donor with multiple sclerosis, enrolled in a pregnancy study. The V call is TRBV19, the J call TRBJ2-1; D is perhaps TRBD2 (5 bases). The CDR3: CASSTVGGAYNEQFF. CDR3 in DNA: TGTGCCAGTAGTACAGTCGGAGGCGCGTACAATGAGCAGTTCTTC.